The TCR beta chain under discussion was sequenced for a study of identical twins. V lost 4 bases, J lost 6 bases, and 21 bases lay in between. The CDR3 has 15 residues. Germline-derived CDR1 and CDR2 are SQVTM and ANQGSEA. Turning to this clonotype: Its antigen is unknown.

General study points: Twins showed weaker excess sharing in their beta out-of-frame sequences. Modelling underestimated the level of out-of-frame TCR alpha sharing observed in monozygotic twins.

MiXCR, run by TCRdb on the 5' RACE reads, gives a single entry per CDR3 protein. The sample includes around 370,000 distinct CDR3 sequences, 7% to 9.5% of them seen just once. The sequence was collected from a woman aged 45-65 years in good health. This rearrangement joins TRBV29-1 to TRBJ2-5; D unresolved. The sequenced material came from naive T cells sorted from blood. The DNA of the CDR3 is TGCAGCGTTGGGCCTATCCTGGGTCTCAGAAAGACCCAGTACTTC. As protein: CSVGPILGLRKTQYF.